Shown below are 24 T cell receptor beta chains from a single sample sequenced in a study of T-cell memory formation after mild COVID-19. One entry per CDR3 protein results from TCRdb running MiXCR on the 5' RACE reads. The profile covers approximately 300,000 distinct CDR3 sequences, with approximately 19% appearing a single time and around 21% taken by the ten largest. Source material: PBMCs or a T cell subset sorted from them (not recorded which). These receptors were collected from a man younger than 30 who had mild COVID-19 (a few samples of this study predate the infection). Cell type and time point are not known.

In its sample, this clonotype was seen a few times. CDR3 coding DNA: TGTGCCAGCAGCTTACGATCTCCGGGACAGGGGAATAGTGAGCAGTTCTTC. Its protein product is CASSLRSPGQGNSEQFF. This chain uses TRBV7-3 with TRBJ2-1; 10 nucleotides align to TRBD1. CDR1 and CDR2 from the germline V gene are SGHTA and FQGTGA. V trimming: 2 bases; J trimming: 9 bases; junction bases outside the gene matches: 13. CDR3 size: 17 residues.

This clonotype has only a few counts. The CDR3 is CASSSRLGPGGETQYF. CDR3 coding DNA: TGTGCCAGCAGCTCCCGTCTAGGGCCCGGGGGAGAGACCCAGTACTTC. The V call is TRBV7-6, the J call TRBJ2-5, with D possibly TRBD2 on 6 matching bases. CDR3 length: 16 residues. The germline CDR1 and CDR2 sequences are SGHVS and FNYEAQ. With 4 bases removed from V and 4 bases from J, the gap between germline ends came to 19 bases.

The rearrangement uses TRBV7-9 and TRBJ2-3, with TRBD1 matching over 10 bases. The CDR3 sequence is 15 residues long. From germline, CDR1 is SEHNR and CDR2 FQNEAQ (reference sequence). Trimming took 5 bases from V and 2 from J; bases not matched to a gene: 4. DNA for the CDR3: TGTGCCAGCAGCACGGGACAGGGGACCACAGATACGCAGTATTTT. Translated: CASSTGQGTTDTQYF.

CDR3 in DNA: TGTGCCAGCAAGGAGGGAGCTAACTATGGCTACACCTTC. Translating gives CASKEGANYGYTF. The chain employs TRBV6-1 and TRBJ1-2; D is undetermined. CDR3 length: 13 amino acids. CDR1 MNHNS and CDR2 SASEGT come from the germline V gene. Between the trimmed V and J ends, which lost 7 bases and 0 bases, there was a span of 9 bases.

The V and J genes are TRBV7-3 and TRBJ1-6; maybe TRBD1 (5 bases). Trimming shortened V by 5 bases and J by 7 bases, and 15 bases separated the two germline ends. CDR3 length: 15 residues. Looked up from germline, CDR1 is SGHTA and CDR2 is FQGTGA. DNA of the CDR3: TGTGCCAGCAGCGCCAACGGGGGGTGGAATTCACCCCTCCACTTT. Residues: CASSANGGWNSPLHF.

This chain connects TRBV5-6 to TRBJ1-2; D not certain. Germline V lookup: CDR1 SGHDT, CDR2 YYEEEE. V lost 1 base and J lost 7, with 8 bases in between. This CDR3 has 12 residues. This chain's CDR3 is CASSLSLSGYTF. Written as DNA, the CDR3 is TGTGCCAGCAGCTTGTCGCTTAGTGGCTACACCTTC.

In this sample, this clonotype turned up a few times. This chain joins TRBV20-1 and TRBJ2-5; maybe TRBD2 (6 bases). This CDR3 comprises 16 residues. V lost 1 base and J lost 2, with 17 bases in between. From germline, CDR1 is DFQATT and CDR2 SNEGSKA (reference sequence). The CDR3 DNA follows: TGCAGTGCTAGAGCCCACTCGGGGGTTCTACAAGAGACCCAGTACTTC. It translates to CSARAHSGVLQETQYF.

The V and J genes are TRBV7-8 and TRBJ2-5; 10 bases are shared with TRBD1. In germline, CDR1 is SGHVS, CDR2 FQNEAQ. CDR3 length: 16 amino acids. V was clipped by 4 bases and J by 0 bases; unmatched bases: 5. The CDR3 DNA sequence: TGTGCCAGCAGCTCATGGGACAGGGGACACCAAGAGACCCAGTACTTC. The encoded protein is CASSSWDRGHQETQYF.

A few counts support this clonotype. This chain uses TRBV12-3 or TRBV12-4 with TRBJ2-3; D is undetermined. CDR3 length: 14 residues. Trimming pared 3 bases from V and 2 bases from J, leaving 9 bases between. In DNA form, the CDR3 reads TGTGCCAGCAGTTTGGTTGGGAACACAGATACGCAGTATTTT. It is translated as CASSLVGNTDTQYF.

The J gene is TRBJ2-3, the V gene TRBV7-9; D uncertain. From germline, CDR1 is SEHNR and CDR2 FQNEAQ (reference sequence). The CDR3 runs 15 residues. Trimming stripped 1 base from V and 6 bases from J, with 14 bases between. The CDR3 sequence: CASSLGASGVDTQYF. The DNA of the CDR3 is TGTGCCAGCAGCTTAGGGGCCTCAGGCGTCGATACGCAGTATTTT.

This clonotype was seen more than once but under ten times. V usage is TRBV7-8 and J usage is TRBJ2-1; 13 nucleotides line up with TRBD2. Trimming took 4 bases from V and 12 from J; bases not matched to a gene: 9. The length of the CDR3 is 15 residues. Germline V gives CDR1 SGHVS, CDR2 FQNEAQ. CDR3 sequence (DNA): TGTGCCAGCAGCTCCCCGGGACTAGCGGGGATCGTGCAGTTCTTC. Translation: CASSSPGLAGIVQFF.

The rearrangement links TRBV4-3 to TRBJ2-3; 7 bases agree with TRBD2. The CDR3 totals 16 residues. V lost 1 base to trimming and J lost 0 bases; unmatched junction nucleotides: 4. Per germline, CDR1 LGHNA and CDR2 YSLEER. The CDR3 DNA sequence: TGCGCCAGCAGCCAAGGACTAGCAGATAGCACAGATACGCAGTATTTT. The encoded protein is CASSQGLADSTDTQYF.

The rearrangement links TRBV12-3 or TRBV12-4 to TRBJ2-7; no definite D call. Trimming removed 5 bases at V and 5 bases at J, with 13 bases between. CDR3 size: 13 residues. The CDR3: CASSPSGSHEQYV. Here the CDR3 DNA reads TGTGCCAGCAGTCCGTCTGGGTCTCACGAGCAGTACGTC.

The CDR3 region has the DNA TGTGCCAGTAGTTCGGGGTTCCAAGAGACCCAGTACTTC. It translates to CASSSGFQETQYF. The chain employs TRBV19 and TRBJ2-5; D may be TRBD2 (5 bases). Germline V gene data show CDR1 as LNHDA and CDR2 as SQIVND (reference sequence). V dropped 5 bases and J dropped 1 base, with 8 bases sitting between them. The CDR3 is 13 amino acids. Drawing the rest from reference TRBV19 and TRBJ2-5, the complete variable domain is DGGITQSPKYLFRKEGQNVTLSCEQNLNHDAMYWYRQDPGQGLRLIYYSQIVNDFQKGDIAEGYSVSREKKESFPLTVTSAQKNPTAFYLCASSSGFQETQYFGPGTRLLVL.

The chain's CDR3 is CASSLYPQGDEKLFF. Here the CDR3 DNA reads TGTGCCAGCAGCTTGTATCCACAGGGGGATGAAAAACTGTTTTTT. V usage is TRBV5-5 and J usage is TRBJ1-4; 8 nucleotides agree with TRBD1. Germline CDR1 reads SGHKS; CDR2 reads YYEKEE (reference sequence). V lost 1 base and J lost 6; bases outside the gene matches: 5. CDR3 length: 15 amino acids.

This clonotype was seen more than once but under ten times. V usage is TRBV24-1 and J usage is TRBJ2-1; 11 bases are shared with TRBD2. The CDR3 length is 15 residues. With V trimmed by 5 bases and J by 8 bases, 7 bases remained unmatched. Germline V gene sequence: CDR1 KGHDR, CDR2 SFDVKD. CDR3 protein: CATSVNSGGGYEQFF. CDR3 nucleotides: TGTGCCACCAGTGTTAATAGCGGGGGGGGCTATGAGCAGTTCTTC.

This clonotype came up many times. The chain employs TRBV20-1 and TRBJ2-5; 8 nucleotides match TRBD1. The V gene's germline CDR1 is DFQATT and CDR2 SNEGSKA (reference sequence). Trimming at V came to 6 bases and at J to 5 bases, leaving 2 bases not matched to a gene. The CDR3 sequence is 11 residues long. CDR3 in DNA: TGCAGTGCGAGGGACAGGGAGACCCAGTACTTC. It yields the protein CSARDRETQYF.

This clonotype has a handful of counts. CDR3 DNA: TGTGCCAGCAGCTATGGACTAGCTGTTGAGACCCAGTACTTC. Protein product: CASSYGLAVETQYF. The chain couples TRBV7-2 to TRBJ2-5; TRBD2 aligns across 8 bases. In germline, CDR1 is SGHTA, CDR2 FQGNSA. V was pared by 4 bases and J by 5 bases, with 6 bases of the junction left unmatched. The CDR3 length is 14 residues.

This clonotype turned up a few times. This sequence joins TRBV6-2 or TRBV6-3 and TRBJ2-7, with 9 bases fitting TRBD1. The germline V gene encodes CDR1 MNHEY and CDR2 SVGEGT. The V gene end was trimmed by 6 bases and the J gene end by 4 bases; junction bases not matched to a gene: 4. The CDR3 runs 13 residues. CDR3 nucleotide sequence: TGTGCCAGCAGCCCAGACAGGGGGTACGAGCAGTACTTC. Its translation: CASSPDRGYEQYF.

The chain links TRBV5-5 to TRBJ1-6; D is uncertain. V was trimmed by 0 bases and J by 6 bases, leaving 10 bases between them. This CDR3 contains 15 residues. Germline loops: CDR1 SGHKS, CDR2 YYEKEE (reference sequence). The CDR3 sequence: CASSLGGLGNSPLHF. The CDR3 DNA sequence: TGTGCCAGCAGCTTGGGGGGTTTGGGTAATTCACCCCTCCACTTT.

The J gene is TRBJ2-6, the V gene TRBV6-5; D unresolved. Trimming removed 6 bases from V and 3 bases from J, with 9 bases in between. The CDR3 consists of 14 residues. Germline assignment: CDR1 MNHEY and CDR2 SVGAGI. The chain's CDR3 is CASRPTGGANVLTF. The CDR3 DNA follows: TGTGCCAGCAGACCGACCGGTGGGGCCAACGTCCTGACTTTC.

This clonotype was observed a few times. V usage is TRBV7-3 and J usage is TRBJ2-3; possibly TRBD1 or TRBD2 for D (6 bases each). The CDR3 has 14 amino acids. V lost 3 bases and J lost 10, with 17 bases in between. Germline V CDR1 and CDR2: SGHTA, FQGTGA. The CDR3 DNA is TGTGCCAGCAGCTTGAACGGGGGCCAGGGACCGCAGTATTTT. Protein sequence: CASSLNGGQGPQYF.

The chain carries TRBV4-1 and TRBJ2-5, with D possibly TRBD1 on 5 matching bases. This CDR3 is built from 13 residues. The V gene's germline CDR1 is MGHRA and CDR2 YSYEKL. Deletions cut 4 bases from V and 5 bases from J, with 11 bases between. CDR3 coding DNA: TGCGCCAGCAGCCTAGGGGTCCTGGAGACCCAGTACTTC. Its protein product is CASSLGVLETQYF.

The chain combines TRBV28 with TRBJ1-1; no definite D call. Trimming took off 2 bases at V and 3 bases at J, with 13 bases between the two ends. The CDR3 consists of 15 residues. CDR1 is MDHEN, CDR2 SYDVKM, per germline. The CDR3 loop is CASSLAVEGYTEAFF. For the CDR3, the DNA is TGTGCCAGCAGTTTAGCGGTTGAAGGCTACACTGAAGCTTTCTTT.